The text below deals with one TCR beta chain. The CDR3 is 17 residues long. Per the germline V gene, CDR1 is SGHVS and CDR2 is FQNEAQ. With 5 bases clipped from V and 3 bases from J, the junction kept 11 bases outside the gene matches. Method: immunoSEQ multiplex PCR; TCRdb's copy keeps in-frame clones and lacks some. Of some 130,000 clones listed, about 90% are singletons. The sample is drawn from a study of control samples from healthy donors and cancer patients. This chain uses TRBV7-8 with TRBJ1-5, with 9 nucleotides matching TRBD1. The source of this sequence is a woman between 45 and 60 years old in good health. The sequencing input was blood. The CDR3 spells CASSPPHWTGANQPQHF. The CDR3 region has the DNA TGTGCCAGCAGCCCACCTCACTGGACAGGGGCCAATCAGCCCCAGCATTTT.